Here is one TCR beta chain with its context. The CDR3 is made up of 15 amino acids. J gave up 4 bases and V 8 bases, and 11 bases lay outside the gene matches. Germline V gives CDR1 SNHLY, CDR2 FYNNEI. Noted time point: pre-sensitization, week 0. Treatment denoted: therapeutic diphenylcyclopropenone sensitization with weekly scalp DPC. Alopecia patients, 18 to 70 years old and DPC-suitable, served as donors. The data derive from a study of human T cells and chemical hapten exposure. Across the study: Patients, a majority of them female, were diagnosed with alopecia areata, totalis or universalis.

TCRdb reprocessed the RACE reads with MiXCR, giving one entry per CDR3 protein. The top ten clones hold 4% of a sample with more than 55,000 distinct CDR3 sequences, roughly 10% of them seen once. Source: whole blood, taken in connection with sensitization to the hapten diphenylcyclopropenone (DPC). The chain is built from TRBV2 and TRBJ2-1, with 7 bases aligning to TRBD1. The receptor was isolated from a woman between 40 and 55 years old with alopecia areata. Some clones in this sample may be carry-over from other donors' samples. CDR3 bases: TGTGCCAGCGCCCCCCCAGGGGGAAAATACAATGAGCAGTTCTTC. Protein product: CASAPPGGKYNEQFF. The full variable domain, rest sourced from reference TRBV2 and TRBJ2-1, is EPEVTQTPSHQVTQMGQEVILRCVPISNHLYFYWYRQILGQKVEFLVSFYNNEISEKSEIFDDQFSVERPDGSNFTLKIRSTKLEDSAMYFCASAPPGGKYNEQFFGPGTRLTVL.